Detailed here is one T cell receptor beta chain. Its matching antigen is unknown. The sample originates from a study of CD8+CD57+ T cells in acquired aplastic anemia. General study findings and limits: CD8+ Simpson's diversity showed no significant patient-control difference.

Selection for sequencing was limited to patients who had shown CD8+CD57+ cell expansion by flow cytometry. Each patient gave a blood sample that was collected before any therapy had been received. The TCR beta profiling, which covered VDJ combination and CDR3 sequence, was carried out using genomic DNA as the template. TCRdb analysed the reads with MiXCR anew, one entry per CDR3 protein. Among approximately 220,000 distinct CDR3 sequences listed, about half were seen once. CDR1 and CDR2 from the germline V gene are SGHKS and YYEKEE (reference sequence). The CDR3 is 16 residues long. V was clipped by 3 bases and J by 2 bases, with 15 bases between them.

Sequences were obtained from sorted CD4+, CD8+, or CD8+CD57+ T cells (not recorded which) from PBMCs. V usage is TRBV5-5 and J usage is TRBJ2-1, with D possibly matching TRBD1 (6 bases). This clonotype was obtained from a human donor with aplastic anemia. The CDR3 sequence is CASSSATGQPYNEQFF. The CDR3, as DNA: TGTGCCAGCAGCTCAGCCACGGGACAACCCTACAATGAGCAGTTCTTC.